The present TCR beta chain was sequenced within a study of blood T cell repertoires in COVID-19. Study background: Whether acute or convalescent, the COVID-19 samples came from the United States, Italy and Spain. PBMCs, B-cell-depleted T cells, or T cells were the source of the cDNA or gDNA that made up the material.

CDR1 is SGHTA, CDR2 FQGNSA, per germline. The junction had 7 bases not matched to a gene; V was cut back by 5 bases and J by 2 bases. This CDR3 spans 18 amino acids. Original processing notes: Reference gene primer amplification gave nucleated cell count estimates. The assay was immunoSEQ multiplex PCR, and TCRdb's table has in-frame clones only and misses some. Clone size and the V and J calls come from that table; the DNA yielded D and trimming. The sample holds 80,000 to 130,000 clones, 65% to 90% seen once. This sequence was found in a woman in her forties or fifties who had recovered from COVID-19. The rearrangement joins TRBV7-2 to TRBJ2-1, with 15 bases lining up with TRBD2. Sequenced: PBMCs or T cells enriched from blood (not recorded which). CDR3 region: CASSGLAGGRMPYNEQFF. For the CDR3, the DNA is TGTGCCAGCAGCGGACTAGCGGGGGGGAGGATGCCCTACAATGAGCAGTTCTTC. Complete variable domain (other parts from reference TRBV7-2 and TRBJ2-1): GAGVSQSPSNKVTEKGKDVELRCDPISGHTALYWYRQSLGQGLEFLIYFQGNSAPDKSGLPSDRFSAERTGGSVSTLTIQRTQQEDSAVYLCASSGLAGGRMPYNEQFFGPGTRLTVL.